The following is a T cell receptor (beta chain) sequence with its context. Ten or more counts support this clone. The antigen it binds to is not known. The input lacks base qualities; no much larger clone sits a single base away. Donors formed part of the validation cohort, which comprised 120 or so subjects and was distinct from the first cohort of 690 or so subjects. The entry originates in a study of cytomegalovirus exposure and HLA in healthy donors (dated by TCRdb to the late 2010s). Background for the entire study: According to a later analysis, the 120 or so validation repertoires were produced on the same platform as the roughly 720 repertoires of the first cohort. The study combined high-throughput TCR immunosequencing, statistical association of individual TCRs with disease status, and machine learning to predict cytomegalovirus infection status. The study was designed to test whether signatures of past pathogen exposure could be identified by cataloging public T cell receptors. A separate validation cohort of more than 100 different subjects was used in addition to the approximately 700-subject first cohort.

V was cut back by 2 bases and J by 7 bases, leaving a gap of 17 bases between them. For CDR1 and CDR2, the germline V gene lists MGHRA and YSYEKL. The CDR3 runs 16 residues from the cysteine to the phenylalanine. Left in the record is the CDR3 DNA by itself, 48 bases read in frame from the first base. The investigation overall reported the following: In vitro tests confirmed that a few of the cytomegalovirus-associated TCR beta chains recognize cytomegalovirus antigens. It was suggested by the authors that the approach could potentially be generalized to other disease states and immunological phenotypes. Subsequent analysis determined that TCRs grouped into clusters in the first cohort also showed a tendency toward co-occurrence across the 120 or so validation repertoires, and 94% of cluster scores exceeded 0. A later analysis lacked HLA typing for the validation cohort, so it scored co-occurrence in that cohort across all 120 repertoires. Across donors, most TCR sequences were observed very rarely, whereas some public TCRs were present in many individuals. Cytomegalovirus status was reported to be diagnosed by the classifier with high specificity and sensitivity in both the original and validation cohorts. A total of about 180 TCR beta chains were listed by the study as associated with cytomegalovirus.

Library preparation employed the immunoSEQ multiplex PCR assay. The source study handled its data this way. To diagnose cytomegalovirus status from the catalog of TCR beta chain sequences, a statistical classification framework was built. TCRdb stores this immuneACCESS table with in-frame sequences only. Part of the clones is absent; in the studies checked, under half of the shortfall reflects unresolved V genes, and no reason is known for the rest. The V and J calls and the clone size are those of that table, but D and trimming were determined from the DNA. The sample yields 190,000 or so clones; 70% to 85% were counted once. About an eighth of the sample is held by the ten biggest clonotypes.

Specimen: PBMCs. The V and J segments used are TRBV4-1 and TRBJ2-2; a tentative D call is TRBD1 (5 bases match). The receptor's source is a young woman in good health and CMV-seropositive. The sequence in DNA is TGCGCCAGCAGCCAAAACCTACTGGGGCTGGGCGGGGAGCTGTTTTTT. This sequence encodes CASSQNLLGLGGELFF.